These 5 T cell receptor beta chains came from one sample sequenced in a study of T cell changes during pregnancy in multiple sclerosis. Here immunoSEQ multiplex PCR was the method, and the copy in TCRdb shows in-frame clones only, minus some. The sample has about 45,000 clones, 85% to 90% seen once. The sequencing here drew on peripheral blood, taken in the first trimester of pregnancy. These TCRs come from a female donor with multiple sclerosis, enrolled in a pregnancy study.

The genes are TRBV6-5 and TRBJ1-6, with D possibly matching TRBD1 (6 bases). Per germline, CDR1 MNHEY and CDR2 SVGAGI. Between the trimmed V and J ends, which lost 6 bases and 10 bases, there was a span of 13 bases. The CDR3 is 13 residues long. The CDR3 sequence is CASRGGANSPLHF. As DNA, the CDR3 is TGTGCCAGCAGAGGGGGGGCGAACTCACCCCTCCACTTT.

This clone was seen once. The chain uses TRBV7-2 and TRBJ2-7, with a possible D match to TRBD2 (6 bases). Germline-derived CDR1 and CDR2 are SGHTA and FQGNSA. The CDR3 is made up of 13 amino acids. V dropped 5 bases and J dropped 7 bases, with 15 bases sitting between them. CDR3 nucleotide sequence: TGTGCCAGCAGCGGGGGAGGCAGTTTGGAGCAGTACTTC. Translation: CASSGGGSLEQYF.

The chain joins TRBV5-1 to TRBJ2-5, with 15 bases lining up with TRBD2. Germline V gene data show CDR1 as SGHRS and CDR2 as YFSETQ. This CDR3 contains 17 residues. J gave up 5 bases and V 4 bases, and 9 bases lay outside the gene matches. CDR3 sequence: CASSTGLAGGLGETQYF. The CDR3 coding sequence is TGCGCCAGCAGCACGGGACTAGCGGGGGGTTTAGGGGAGACCCAGTACTTC.

This chain's CDR3 is CASRGKQNTGELFF. The CDR3 region has the DNA TGTGCCAGCAGGGGCAAACAGAACACCGGGGAGCTGTTTTTT. The chain has TRBV6-1 and TRBJ2-2; D unclear. Germline loops: CDR1 MNHNS, CDR2 SASEGT. The CDR3 spans 14 residues. Trimming shortened V by 6 bases and J by 1 base, and 9 bases separated the two germline ends.

CDR3 DNA: TGTGCCAGCAGCGCACAGGCCATAAATGAAAAACTGTTTTTT. Residues: CASSAQAINEKLFF. The chain recombines TRBV9 with TRBJ1-4; possible D gene TRBD1, 5 bases. The length of the CDR3 is 14 residues. The V gene lost 3 bases and the J gene lost 5 bases, with 11 bases spanning the gap. In germline, CDR1 is SGDLS, CDR2 YYNGEE.